This T cell receptor beta chain comes out of a study of chemoradiotherapy in HPV16-positive cancers. For this clone: This sample also contains other DNA sequences that code for the same CDR3.

CDR1 and CDR2 (germline): SGDLS, YYNGEE. The CDR3 sequence is 12 residues long. V lost 0 bases and J 3 bases, leaving 3 bases between the germline ends. TCRdb's copy holds only in-frame clones and misses some; the assay was immunoSEQ multiplex PCR. The sample consists of several thousand clones, 90% to 95% of them appearing once. The rearrangement joins TRBV9 to TRBJ1-1, with D uncertain. This receptor was identified in a human donor with HPV-associated anogenital cancer. This material was collected from a patient who underwent chemoradiotherapy. CDR3 DNA: TGTGCCAGCAGCGTAGGGGACACTGAAGCTTTCTTT. Its translation is CASSVGDTEAFF. Using reference TRBV9 and TRBJ1-1 for the parts outside the CDR3, the full variable domain is DSGVTQTPKHLITATGQRVTLRCSPRSGDLSVYWYQQSLDQGLQFLIQYYNGEERAKGNILERFSAQQFPDLHSELNLSSLELGDSALYFCASSVGDTEAFFGQGTRLTVV.